This section outlines one T cell receptor beta chain sequence together with its context. Its target is not known. These data are taken from a study of OX40 agonist ivuxolimab in advanced cancers. Study details: All patients had ivuxolimab intravenously every 2 weeks at 0.01 to 10 mg/kg. Three patients, one with hepatocellular carcinoma and two with cutaneous melanoma, responded partially.

General observations from the study: Clones of CD4+ and CD8+ blood T cells grew by week 6 at doses of 0.1 to 3.0 mg/kg.

Germline V lookup: CDR1 SGHRS, CDR2 YFSETQ. CDR3 length: 16 amino acids. The V end was cut by 5 bases, the J end by 1 base, with 18 bases between. Repertoires were generated with immunoSEQ multiplex PCR, while TCRdb's copy carries only in-frame clones and drops some. The sample records fewer than 65,000 clones, around 74% being singletons. This clonotype was obtained from an adult with an advanced solid tumor such as melanoma, head and neck, liver or kidney cancer. Sequenced material: CD4+ or CD8+ T cells sorted from blood, taken in a trial of the OX40 agonist ivuxolimab. The rearrangement links TRBV5-1 to TRBJ1-2; a possible D gene is TRBD1 (6 bases). CDR3 nucleotides: TGCGCCAGCAGTTATGCACAGGGCCTCGATAACTATGGCTACACCTTC. As protein: CASSYAQGLDNYGYTF.